The 15 T cell receptor beta chains below come from one sample, sequenced in a study of radiotherapy plus CTLA-4 blockade in lung cancer. TCRdb's table, derived via immunoSEQ multiplex PCR, lists solely in-frame clones and lacks some. The sample shows tens of thousands of clones, 75% to 90% of them seen only once. Material: peripheral blood, obtained from a patient treated with radiotherapy plus ipilimumab. These receptors were obtained from a human donor with non-small cell lung cancer who had a partial response to radiotherapy plus ipilimumab.

This chain joins TRBV10-2 and TRBJ2-5, with 7 bases matching TRBD2. J lost 3 bases, V lost 7 bases, and 8 bases had no gene match. The CDR3 length is 14 residues. Germline values: CDR1 WSHSY, CDR2 SAAADI. The CDR3 region has the DNA TGCGCCAGCAAACTCCTGGGGGGGGAAGAGACCCAGTACTTC. Translated, it gives CASKLLGGEETQYF.

This clone was seen just once. This chain uses TRBV15 with TRBJ2-3; 8 bases align to TRBD1. From germline, CDR1 is LNHNV and CDR2 YYDKDF (reference sequence). The CDR3 has 16 residues. With 3 bases clipped from V and 3 bases from J, the junction kept 8 bases outside the gene matches. The DNA for the CDR3 is TGTGCCACCAGCAGGCCGCGGACAGGGAGGACAGATACGCAGTATTTT. Residues: CATSRPRTGRTDTQYF. The variable domain in full, completed from reference TRBV15 and TRBJ2-3, reads DAMVIQNPRYQVTQFGKPVTLSCSQTLNHNVMYWYQQKSSQAPKLLFHYYDKDFNNEADTPDNFQSRRPNTSFCFLDIRSPGLGDTAMYLCATSRPRTGRTDTQYFGPGTRLTVL.

This sequence joins TRBV27 and TRBJ1-5, with 7 bases that match TRBD1. V gave up 5 bases and J gave up 4 bases; unmatched junction bases: 8. The CDR3 contains 15 residues. Germline V lookup: CDR1 MNHEY, CDR2 SMNVEV (reference sequence). This CDR3 is CASSLGQLGNQPQHF. CDR3 DNA sequence: TGTGCCAGCAGTCTGGGACAGTTAGGAAATCAGCCCCAGCATTTT.

In this sample, this clone turned up once. The chain couples TRBV11-3 to TRBJ2-5, with D tentatively TRBD2 (7 bases). V lost 6 bases and J 4 bases, leaving 15 bases between the germline ends. The CDR3 has 14 residues. Germline-derived CDR1 and CDR2 are SGHNT and YENEEA. The CDR3 is CASSAEGGLETQYF. CDR3 nucleotides: TGTGCCAGCAGTGCAGAGGGGGGGTTAGAGACCCAGTACTTC.

The gene calls are TRBV7-2 and TRBJ1-1, with 11 bases lining up with TRBD1. V lost 2 bases and J lost 5; bases outside the gene matches: 10. The germline V gene has CDR1 SGHTA and CDR2 FQGNSA. The CDR3 is made up of 17 amino acids. CDR3 sequence reads: CASSLIGQGARGTEAFF. In nucleotides, the CDR3 is TGTGCCAGCAGCTTAATTGGACAGGGGGCGCGAGGTACTGAAGCTTTCTTT.

The V and J genes are TRBV28 and TRBJ1-1; D is uncertain. The CDR3 runs 14 residues. Trimming pared 1 base from V and 1 base from J, leaving 7 bases between. CDR1 is MDHEN, CDR2 SYDVKM, per germline. CDR3 sequence reads: CASSLYSQNTEAFF. CDR3 nucleotides: TGTGCCAGCAGTTTATATAGCCAGAACACTGAAGCTTTCTTT.

The chain is built from TRBV7-6 and TRBJ1-1; 8 positions match TRBD1. The germline V gene has CDR1 SGHVS and CDR2 FNYEAQ. V trimming: 5 bases; J trimming: 5 bases; junction bases outside the gene matches: 4. CDR3 length: 13 residues. The CDR3 nucleotides read TGTGCCAGCAGCACCGACAGGGGAACTGAAGCTTTCTTT. Residues: CASSTDRGTEAFF.

The chain uses TRBV30 and TRBJ1-2; the D is unclear. The CDR3 has 13 amino acids. Germline CDR1 is GTSNPN and CDR2 is SVGIG (reference sequence). Trimming took 0 bases from V and 8 from J, leaving 13 bases between them. CDR3 DNA: TGTGCCTGGAGTGTTAGCGGGTACCGAGGCTACACCTTC. This encodes CAWSVSGYRGYTF.

CDR3 in amino acids: CASSSTWTSGRAGEQFF. The CDR3 DNA follows: TGTGCCAGCAGTTCTACGTGGACTAGCGGGAGGGCAGGTGAGCAGTTCTTC. The chain combines TRBV27 with TRBJ2-1; TRBD2 matches at 15 bases. The CDR3 is 17 residues long. The germline V gene encodes CDR1 MNHEY and CDR2 SMNVEV (reference sequence). Unmatched junction bases numbered 10, after V lost 4 bases and J lost 9 bases.

This chain uses TRBV6-1 with TRBJ1-5; a possible D gene is TRBD1 (6 bases). V was pared by 5 bases and J by 0 bases, with 8 bases between. The germline CDR1 and CDR2 sequences are MNHNS and SASEGT. The CDR3 runs 14 residues. The CDR3 DNA reads TGTGCCAGCAGTTCAGGGGCTAGCAATCAGCCCCAGCATTTT. Translating it yields CASSSGASNQPQHF.

Points on this clone: Mismatch with germline at one junction end may stem from a read error. The chain employs TRBV2 and TRBJ1-5; tentative D call: TRBD1 (5 bases). Germline V gives CDR1 SNHLY, CDR2 FYNNEI. The CDR3 loop spans 13 amino acids. CDR3 sequence: CASSAPGNRPQHF. The CDR3 DNA is TGTGCCAGCAGCGCTCCAGGGAATCGGCCCCAGCATTTT.

The V gene is TRBV7-3, the J gene TRBJ1-2; 11 bases line up with TRBD1. The junction had 4 bases not matched to a gene; V was cut back by 1 base and J by 6 bases. Germline assignment: CDR1 SGHTA and CDR2 FQGTGA. The CDR3 consists of 15 residues. CDR3 coding DNA: TGTGCCAGCAGCTTAAGGACAGGGGGCGTGGATGGCTACACCTTC. Translating it yields CASSLRTGGVDGYTF.

This clone appeared once. This chain links TRBV28 with TRBJ2-5; 8 nucleotides match TRBD2. The J call may be mistaken, given a closer DNA end match to TRBJ2-7. The CDR3 extends over 13 amino acids. Germline CDR1 is MDHEN and CDR2 is SYDVKM. CDR3 amino acids: CASIPAREGEQYF. DNA for the CDR3: TGTGCCAGCATCCCGGCTCGGGAGGGCGAGCAGTACTTC.

The CDR3 DNA reads TGTGCCAGCATTCTAGAGGAGATCTACGAGCAGTACTTC. Amino acid sequence: CASILEEIYEQYF. The chain couples TRBV2 to TRBJ2-5; no firm D call. The J call is in doubt because the DNA end fits TRBJ2-7 better. CDR3 length equals 13 residues. CDR1 and CDR2 (germline): SNHLY, FYNNEI.

The chain employs TRBV6-1 and TRBJ2-7; 8 bases map to TRBD1. Unmatched junction bases numbered 5, after V lost 8 bases and J lost 2 bases. The germline gives CDR1 MNHNS, CDR2 SASEGT. The CDR3 runs 13 residues. CDR3 residues: CASGLTGAYEQYV. The CDR3 DNA follows: TGTGCCAGCGGCCTGACAGGGGCCTACGAGCAGTACGTC.